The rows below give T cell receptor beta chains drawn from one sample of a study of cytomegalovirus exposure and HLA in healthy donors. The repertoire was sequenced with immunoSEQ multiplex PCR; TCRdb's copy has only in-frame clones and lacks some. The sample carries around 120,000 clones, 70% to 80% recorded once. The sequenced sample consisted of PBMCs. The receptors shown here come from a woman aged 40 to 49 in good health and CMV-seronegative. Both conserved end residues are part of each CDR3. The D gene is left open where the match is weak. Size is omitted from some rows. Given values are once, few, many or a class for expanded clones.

TGTGCCAGCAGTTACTCGGTTAGCGGGGTCCATGAGCAGTTCTTC CASSYSVSGVHEQFF TRBV6-5 TRBD2 TRBJ2-1 NA
TGCGCCAGCAGCCCGGGAGAGAGAAACACTGAAGCTTTCTTT CASSPGERNTEAFF TRBV5-1 NA TRBJ1-1 NA
TGCGCCAGCAGTGAGCCCTCAGGGGGTCCGACCACTGAAGCTTTCTTT CASSEPSGGPTTEAFF TRBV10-2 TRBD1 TRBJ1-1 NA
TGCGCCAGCAGCTCGATAGGACAGGGGAGACACAATGAGCAGTTCTTC CASSSIGQGRHNEQFF TRBV5-1 TRBD1 TRBJ2-1 NA
TGTGCCAGCAGCTTAGCCAGTAGCGGGAGGCCCTACGAGCAGTACTTC CASSLASSGRPYEQYF TRBV7-8 TRBD2 TRBJ2-7 NA
TGTGCCAGCCGGCCTTCACAGGGGTGGTTTTACGAGCAGTACTTC CASRPSQGWFYEQYF TRBV27 TRBD1 TRBJ2-7 NA
TGTGCCAGCAGCTGGACGGGGGAGCAAGAGACCCAGTACTTC CASSWTGEQETQYF TRBV6-1 NA TRBJ2-5 NA
TGTGCCAGCAGCTCCCGAGTCGGCGGGGGGGCCTCGGATACGCAGTATTTT CASSSRVGGGASDTQYF TRBV5-6 TRBD2 TRBJ2-3 NA
TGTGCCAGTATATCGCCCCCGGGAAACTATGGCTACACCTTC CASISPPGNYGYTF TRBV19 NA TRBJ1-2 NA
TGCAGCGTCCTATCGGGGGGTAATCAGCCCCAGCATTTT CSVLSGGNQPQHF TRBV29-1 NA TRBJ1-5 NA
TGTGCCAGTAGTATGCGGGAAAACACCGGGGAGCTGTTTTTT CASSMRENTGELFF TRBV19 NA TRBJ2-2 NA
TGCAGCGTTGTATCCAGGACTAACGAAGAGACCCAGTACTTC CSVVSRTNEETQYF TRBV29-1 NA TRBJ2-5 NA
TGTGCCAGCAGGGAGACAGTCTATGGCTACACCTTC CASRETVYGYTF TRBV6-6 NA TRBJ1-2 NA
TGTGCCAGCAGCTCCCCCCCGACAGTCAAAAGCTGGGATAATTCACCCCTCCACTTT CASSSPPTVKSWDNSPLHF TRBV11-3 NA TRBJ1-6 NA
TGTGCCAGCAGCGTAGGGGCTAGCGGGGGCCCCGGTCGGACCCAGTACTTC CASSVGASGGPGRTQYF TRBV9 TRBD2 TRBJ2-5 once
TGTGCCAGCAGCCCCGGAGTCCCAGGGGCTCAAGCTTTCTTT CASSPGVPGAQAFF TRBV14 NA TRBJ1-1 NA
TGCAGCGTTGACCTCCAGGGGCTTGGGCAAGAGACCCAGTACTTC CSVDLQGLGQETQYF TRBV29-1 NA TRBJ2-5 NA
TGTGCCAGCAGCGTAGTGGGGGCCCCGGGCTCCTACAATGAGCAGTTCTTC CASSVVGAPGSYNEQFF TRBV9 NA TRBJ2-1 NA
TGTGCCACCAGCAGCGACCTTAGGGGTGCTGATACGCAGTATTTT CATSSDLRGADTQYF TRBV15 NA TRBJ2-3 NA
TGTGCCAGCAGTTTACGACAGGGCAACTATGGCTACACCTTC CASSLRQGNYGYTF TRBV27 TRBD1 TRBJ1-2 NA
TGTGCCAGCAGGGCCGGGACAGCTCTCTACGAGCAGTACTTC CASRAGTALYEQYF TRBV28 TRBD1 TRBJ2-7 NA
TGTGCCAGCAGCTTAGAACAGGGCACAGATACGCAGTATTTT CASSLEQGTDTQYF TRBV7-9 NA TRBJ2-3 NA
TGTGCCAGCAGCCTTCGGACAGGGAACACTGAAGCTTTCTTT CASSLRTGNTEAFF TRBV14 TRBD1 TRBJ1-1 NA
TGTGCCAGCTCACCACCGGTTGGGTATTCGGGGGAGCAGTACTTC CASSPPVGYSGEQYF TRBV18 NA TRBJ2-7 NA
TGTGCCTGGAGTGCGGGAGGGGGGCCCAGGCGGACCCAGTACTTC CAWSAGGGPRRTQYF TRBV30 TRBD2 TRBJ2-5 NA
TGTGCCAGCAGCTTGGGGCAGAACGCTAACTATGGCTACACCTTC CASSLGQNANYGYTF TRBV5-4 NA TRBJ1-2 NA
TGTGCCAGTAGTATCGGGATCACTGAAGCTTTCTTT CASSIGITEAFF TRBV19 NA TRBJ1-1 NA
TGTGCCAGCAGTCAAACAGGGGGCGAATACCGCAATTCTAATGAAAAACTGTTTTTT CASSQTGGEYRNSNEKLFF TRBV28 TRBD1 TRBJ1-4 NA
TGTGCCAGCAGCTTATGGGGACAGGGGGCTTCCAACACTGAAGCTTTCTTT CASSLWGQGASNTEAFF TRBV7-2 TRBD1 TRBJ1-1 NA
TGTGCCAGCAGTTTATGGACAGGGAATCAGCCCCAGCATTTT CASSLWTGNQPQHF TRBV28 TRBD1 TRBJ1-5 NA
TGTGCCAGCAGCCCGTCGCGCCTCGGCGGCACCATATATTTT CASSPSRLGGTIYF TRBV11-2 NA TRBJ1-3 NA
TGTGCCAGCACCCCCTTGCGGACTAGCGGGAGCGAGCAGTACTTC CASTPLRTSGSEQYF TRBV6-5 TRBD2 TRBJ2-7 NA
TGTGCCAGCAGGAGACTAGCGGGAGCCTCCTACGAGCAGTACTTC CASRRLAGASYEQYF TRBV6-6 TRBD2 TRBJ2-7 NA
TGCGCCAGCAGCTTGGGGTTGGGGGAGGGGCCTATGGAGCAGTTCTTC CASSLGLGEGPMEQFF TRBV5-1 TRBD2 TRBJ2-1 NA
TGTGCCAGCCGCGACAGGGGCGCCATTATGTACGAGCAGTACTTC CASRDRGAIMYEQYF TRBV28 TRBD1 TRBJ2-7 NA
TGTGCCATCAGTCGGGACACTAGTCTTAACTATGGCTACACCTTC CAISRDTSLNYGYTF TRBV10-3 NA TRBJ1-2 NA
TGTGCCAGCAGCTTGGCGGTGGGACAGGTCAATCAGCCCCAGCATTTT CASSLAVGQVNQPQHF TRBV5-6 TRBD1 TRBJ1-5 NA
TGTGCCAGCAGCGGGAGAGCAACTAATGAAAAACTGTTTTTT CASSGRATNEKLFF TRBV7-9 NA TRBJ1-4 once
TGTGCCTGGAGTGTACAAGGGGTCTATGGCTACACCTTC CAWSVQGVYGYTF TRBV30 NA TRBJ1-2 NA
TGTGCCAGCAGGATCGGACAGGGTCCAAATTCACCCCTCCACTTT CASRIGQGPNSPLHF TRBV6-5 TRBD1 TRBJ1-6 NA
TGTGCCTGGAGAACCCCGGGACTAGCGGGAGGTCTGAGCTACGAGCAGTACTTC CAWRTPGLAGGLSYEQYF TRBV30 TRBD2 TRBJ2-7 NA
TGTGCCAGCAGCCAAGAAGGCTGGGGGACTAGCGGGAGTAATGAGCAGTTCTTC CASSQEGWGTSGSNEQFF TRBV4-2 TRBD2 TRBJ2-1 NA
TGTGCCAGCAGCTTAGGCAGGGGGTTGGATCAGCCCCAGCATTTT CASSLGRGLDQPQHF TRBV7-8 TRBD1 TRBJ1-5 NA
TGTGCCAGCAGTTTAGGACAGGGACTAAACGAGCAGTACTTC CASSLGQGLNEQYF TRBV27 NA TRBJ2-7 NA
TGTGCCAGCACCACAGGGGAAACTAACTATGGCTACACCTTC CASTTGETNYGYTF TRBV6-5 TRBD1 TRBJ1-2 NA
TGTGCCAGCAGTTTAGGAGCGCAAGAGACCCAGTACTTC CASSLGAQETQYF TRBV28 NA TRBJ2-5 few
TGCGCCAGCAGTGTGGCAAAAGAGACCCAGTACTTC CASSVAKETQYF TRBV10-2 NA TRBJ2-5 NA
TGCGCCAGCAGCTTGTCCAGGCGTAGCACAGATACGCAGTATTTT CASSLSRRSTDTQYF TRBV5-1 NA TRBJ2-3 NA
TGTGCCAGCTCACCACCGGGAGGGAGGCTCGAGCAGTACTTC CASSPPGGRLEQYF TRBV18 TRBD2 TRBJ2-7 NA
TGTGCCAGCAGCTTAGCGCGGGGAGCTGAAGCTTTCTTT CASSLARGAEAFF TRBV11-3 NA TRBJ1-1 NA
TGTGCCAGCAGTTTAGGGGGGTCGAACACTGAAGCTTTCTTT CASSLGGSNTEAFF TRBV28 NA TRBJ1-1 few
TGTGCCTGGAGAGCCTCCCCCTACGAGCAGTACTTC CAWRASPYEQYF TRBV30 NA TRBJ2-7 NA
TGTGCCTGGAGTGACAGGGGGGAAAAACTGTTTTTT CAWSDRGEKLFF TRBV30 TRBD1 TRBJ1-4 few
TGTGCCAGCAGCAGGGGGCCGAGCTCTGGGGCCAACGTCCTGACTTTC CASSRGPSSGANVLTF TRBV14 TRBD1 TRBJ2-6 few